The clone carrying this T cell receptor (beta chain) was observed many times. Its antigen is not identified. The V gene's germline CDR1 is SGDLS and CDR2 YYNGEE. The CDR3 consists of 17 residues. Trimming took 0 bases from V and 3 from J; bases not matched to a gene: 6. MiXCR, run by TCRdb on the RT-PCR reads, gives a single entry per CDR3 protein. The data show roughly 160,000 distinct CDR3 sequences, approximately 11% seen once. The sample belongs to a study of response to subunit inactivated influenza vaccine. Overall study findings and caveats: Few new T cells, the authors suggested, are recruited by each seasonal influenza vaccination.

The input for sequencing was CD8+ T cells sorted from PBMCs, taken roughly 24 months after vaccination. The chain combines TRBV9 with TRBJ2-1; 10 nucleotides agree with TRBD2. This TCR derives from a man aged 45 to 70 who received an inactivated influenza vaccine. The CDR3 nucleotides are TGTGCCAGCAGCGTAGCTCTAGCGGGGGCATACTACAATGAGCAGTTCTTC. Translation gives CASSVALAGAYYNEQFF.